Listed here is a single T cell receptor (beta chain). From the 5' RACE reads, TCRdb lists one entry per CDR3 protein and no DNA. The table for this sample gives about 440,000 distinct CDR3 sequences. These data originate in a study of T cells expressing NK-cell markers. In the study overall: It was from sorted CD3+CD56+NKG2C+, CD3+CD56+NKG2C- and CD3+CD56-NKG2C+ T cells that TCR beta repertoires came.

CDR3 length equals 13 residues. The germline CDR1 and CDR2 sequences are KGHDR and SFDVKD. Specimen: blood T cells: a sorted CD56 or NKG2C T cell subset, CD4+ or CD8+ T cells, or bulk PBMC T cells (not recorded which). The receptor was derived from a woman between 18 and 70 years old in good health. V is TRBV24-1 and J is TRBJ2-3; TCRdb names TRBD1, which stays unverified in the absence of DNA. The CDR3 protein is CATSPSNTDTQYF.